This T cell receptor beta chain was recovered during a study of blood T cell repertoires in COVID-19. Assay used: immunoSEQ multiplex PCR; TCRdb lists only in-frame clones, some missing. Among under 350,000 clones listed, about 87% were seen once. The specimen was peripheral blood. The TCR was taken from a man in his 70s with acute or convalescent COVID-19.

The CDR3 loop reads CASGQGFTDTQYF. CDR3 DNA: TGTGCCAGTGGACAGGGGTTCACAGATACGCAGTATTTT. V and J are TRBV19 and TRBJ2-3, with 9 bases fitting TRBD1. With 8 bases clipped from V and 2 bases from J, the junction kept 2 bases outside the gene matches. The CDR3 length is 13 residues. In germline, CDR1 is LNHDA, CDR2 SQIVND (reference sequence).